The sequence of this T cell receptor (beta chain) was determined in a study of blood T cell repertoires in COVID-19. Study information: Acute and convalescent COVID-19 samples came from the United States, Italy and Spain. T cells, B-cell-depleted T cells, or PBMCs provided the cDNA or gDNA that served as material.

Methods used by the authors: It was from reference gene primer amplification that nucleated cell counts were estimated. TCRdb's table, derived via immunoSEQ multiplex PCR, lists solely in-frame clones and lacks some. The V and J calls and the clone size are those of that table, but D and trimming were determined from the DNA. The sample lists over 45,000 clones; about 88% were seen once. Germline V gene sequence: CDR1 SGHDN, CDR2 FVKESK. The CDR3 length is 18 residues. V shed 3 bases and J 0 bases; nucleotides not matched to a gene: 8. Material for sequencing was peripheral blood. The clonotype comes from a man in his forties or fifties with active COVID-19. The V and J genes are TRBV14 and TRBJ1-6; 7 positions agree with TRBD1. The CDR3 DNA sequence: TGTGCCAGCAGCCACAGGGACAGACCAGACTCCTATAATTCACCCCTCCACTTT. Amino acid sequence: CASSHRDRPDSYNSPLHF.